The TCR beta chain under discussion was sequenced for a study of early T cells in non-severe SARS-CoV-2 infection. Study as a whole: Bulk RNA taken from unsorted whole blood was sequenced, leaving chains unpaired.

Germline V CDR1 and CDR2: GTSNPN, SVGIG (reference sequence). The CDR3 is 14 amino acids. Between the trimmed V and J ends, which lost 4 bases and 5 bases, there was a span of 14 bases. The TCR library protocol attached unique molecular identifiers to the individual cDNA molecules. One entry per CDR3 protein results from TCRdb running MiXCR on the 5' RACE reads. Counted here are 70,000 to 95,000 distinct CDR3 sequences, less than 20% occurring once; the ten biggest clones make up about 3%. The clonotype originates from an adult who was a healthcare worker with PCR-confirmed SARS-CoV-2 infection or an uninfected control (not recorded which). The specimen was whole blood. The V call is TRBV30, the J call TRBJ1-4; possibly TRBD1 for D (6 bases). CDR3 nucleotides: TGTGCCTGGACCCGACAGGAGAAGAATGAAAAACTGTTTTTT. It yields the protein CAWTRQEKNEKLFF.